This T cell receptor beta chain was documented in a study of breast tumors, draining lymph nodes, adjacent tissues. In regard to this clonotype: Its target is unknown. This may be a read error, as it is one base from a much larger clone.

Study outcomes and limitations: Tumor T cell lymph node origin was a supported hypothesis, not proven. Tumor repertoires ranked between lymph nodes and nontumor tissue in diversity, with V and J gene preferences.

Breast cancer patients provided tissue from their axillary draining lymph nodes. From germline, CDR1 is KGHSH and CDR2 LQKENI. The CDR3 consists of 14 residues. TCRdb re-analysed the multiplex PCR reads in MiXCR, keeping a single row per CDR3 protein. The sample lists about 140,000 distinct CDR3 sequences, 20% to 25% occurring once. The TCR originated in a female donor with breast cancer. Some clones in this sample may be carry-over from other donors' samples. J is TRBJ1-3 and V is TRBV18; D remains unclear. Sequencing input: axillary lymph node tissue. The CDR3 DNA follows: TGTGCCAGCTCAGCAACCCCCTCTGGAGACACCATATATTTT. This encodes CASSATPSGDTIYF. The full variable domain, rest sourced from reference TRBV18 and TRBJ1-3, is NAGVMQNPRHLVRRRGQEARLRCSPMKGHSHVYWYRQLPEEGLKFMVYLQKENIIDESGMPKERFSAEFPKEGPSILRIQQVVRGDSAAYFCASSATPSGDTIYFGEGSWLTVV.